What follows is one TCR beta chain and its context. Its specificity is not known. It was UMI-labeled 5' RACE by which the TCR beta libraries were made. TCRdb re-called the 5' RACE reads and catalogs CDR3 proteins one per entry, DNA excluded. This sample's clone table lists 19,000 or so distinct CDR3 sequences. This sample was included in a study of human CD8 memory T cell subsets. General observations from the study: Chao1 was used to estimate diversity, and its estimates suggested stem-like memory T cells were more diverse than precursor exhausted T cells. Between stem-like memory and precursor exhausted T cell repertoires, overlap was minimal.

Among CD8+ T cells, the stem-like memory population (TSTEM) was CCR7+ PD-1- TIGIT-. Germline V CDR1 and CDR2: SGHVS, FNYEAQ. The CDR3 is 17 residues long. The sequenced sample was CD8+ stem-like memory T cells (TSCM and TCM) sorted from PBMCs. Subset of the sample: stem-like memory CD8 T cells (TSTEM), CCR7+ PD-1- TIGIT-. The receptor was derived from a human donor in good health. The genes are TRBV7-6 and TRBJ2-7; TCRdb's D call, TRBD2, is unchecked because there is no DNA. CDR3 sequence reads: CASSPGLADTPFYEQYF.